The entry that follows covers one T cell receptor (beta chain) sequence. Its antigen target is currently unknown. The record has no base qualities; no much larger clone is one base away. The library was obtained by the immunoSEQ multiplex PCR assay. In its TCRdb copy, this immuneACCESS table keeps in-frame sequences only and misses some clones. Where compared with another copy, unresolved V genes explain less than half of these, and the others have no known cause. This sample comprises approximately 170,000 clones, just over 85% of them detected only once. Around 5.1% of the sample is taken by the ten largest. The entry originates in a study of control samples from healthy donors and cancer patients (dated by TCRdb to 2018 to 2021). Ends trimmed: V by 3 bases, J by 3 bases; bases unmatched to a gene: 4. The germline V gene specifies SGHAT as CDR1 and FQNNGV as CDR2. Reading from cysteine to phenylalanine, the CDR3 counts 15 amino acids. Only the CDR3 portion is preserved as DNA: 45 bases, with reading frame beginning at the first base.

The chain is assembled from TRBV11-2 and TRBJ1-5; a stretch of 8 junction bases matches TRBD1. The sequencing input was blood. This receptor was obtained from a woman between 25 and 40 years old in good health. The sequence in DNA is TGTGCCAGCAGCTTTTCGGGACAGGCCAATCAGCCCCAGCATTTT. Translated, this gives CASSFSGQANQPQHF.